The 14 T cell receptor beta chains presented below share a single source sample, sequenced in a study of Graves' ophthalmopathy and Graves' hyperthyroidism. RNA served as the template for amplifying TCR beta CDR3 regions. First-round RT-PCR relied on HTBI primers, and a second-round multiplex PCR came next. MiXCR, applied by TCRdb to the multiplex PCR reads, yields one record per CDR3 protein. The sample consists of nearly 400,000 distinct CDR3 sequences, about 16% of them appearing once. The sequencing sample was made of peripheral blood. All receptors come from a woman aged 18-29 years with Graves' ophthalmopathy.

There are many counts of this clonotype. The chain carries TRBV24-1 and TRBJ1-5; D ambiguous. Trimming pared 6 bases from V and 4 bases from J, leaving 9 bases between. This CDR3 region has 13 residues. Germline loops: CDR1 KGHDR, CDR2 SFDVKD. The CDR3 spells CATSPTANQPQHF. CDR3 nucleotide sequence: TGTGCCACCAGTCCTACAGCTAATCAGCCCCAGCATTTT.

This clonotype was recorded many times. This chain connects TRBV6-2 or TRBV6-3 to TRBJ1-1; 9 bases align to TRBD1. The germline gives CDR1 MNHEY, CDR2 SVGEGT. The CDR3 has 13 residues. J gave up 8 bases and V 6 bases, and 7 bases lay outside the gene matches. For the CDR3, the DNA is TGTGCCAGCAGATCCGGACAGGGGACAGAAGCTTTCTTT. Residues: CASRSGQGTEAFF.

This clonotype was seen ten or more times. The V call is TRBV11-1, the J call TRBJ1-5; 10 nucleotides match TRBD1. V shed 4 bases and J 0 bases; nucleotides not matched to a gene: 3. From germline, CDR1 is SGHAT and CDR2 FQDESV (reference sequence). CDR3 length: 16 amino acids. The CDR3 loop reads CASSSGTGDSNQPQHF. CDR3 DNA sequence: TGTGCCAGCAGCTCAGGGACAGGGGATAGCAATCAGCCCCAGCATTTT.

This clonotype has ten or more counts. This chain connects TRBV6-2 or TRBV6-3 to TRBJ1-2, with TRBD1 identical over 7 bases. CDR3 length: 19 amino acids. Germline CDR1 MNHEY, CDR2 SVGEGT. With 2 bases clipped from V and 3 bases from J, the junction kept 18 bases outside the gene matches. The CDR3, as DNA: TGTGCCAGCAGTTACCGAGGGGGCACCAGGGGCAATTCGTACTATGGCTACACCTTC. Translation gives CASSYRGGTRGNSYYGYTF.

This clonotype has a count of ten or more. The chain carries TRBV3-1 and TRBJ2-2, with TRBD1 identical over 8 bases. The CDR3 runs to 14 residues. Losses at the gene ends were 3 bases for V and 4 bases for J; bases not matched to a gene: 1. In germline, CDR1 is LGHDT, CDR2 YNNKEL (reference sequence). CDR3 DNA sequence: TGTGCCAGCAGCCAGACAGGGGCCACCGGGGAGCTGTTTTTT. It yields the protein CASSQTGATGELFF.

This clonotype came up many times. The rearrangement joins TRBV30 to TRBJ2-7, with D perhaps being TRBD1 or TRBD2 (5 bases each). The ends were cut back, 2 bases at V and 5 bases at J, with 13 bases in the middle. The V gene's germline CDR1 is GTSNPN and CDR2 SVGIG (reference sequence). This CDR3 is built from 13 residues. The CDR3 bases are TGTGCCTGGAGTTACCGGCGAGGGGACGAGCAGTACTTC. Translating it yields CAWSYRRGDEQYF.

J is TRBJ1-3 and V is TRBV18; D may be TRBD1 (5 bases). Trimming took off 5 bases at V and 1 base at J, with 15 bases between the two ends. Germline assignment: CDR1 KGHSH and CDR2 LQKENI. The CDR3 spans 16 residues. The CDR3 loop is CASSEGRQASGNTIYF. The CDR3, as DNA: TGTGCCAGCTCAGAGGGACGGCAGGCTTCTGGAAACACCATATATTTT.

This clonotype was seen many times. This chain uses TRBV7-2 with TRBJ1-6; D unclear. The germline V gene has CDR1 SGHTA and CDR2 FQGNSA. The CDR3 extends over 16 amino acids. Trimming pared 3 bases from V and 10 bases from J, leaving 19 bases between. The CDR3 nucleotides read TGTGCCAGCAGCTTCCCCGCGTTAAACATGCCGTCACCCCTCCACTTT. This codes for CASSFPALNMPSPLHF.

This clonotype has a count of ten or more. The chain recombines TRBV6-1 with TRBJ2-5; the D gene is possibly TRBD2 (6 bases). Trimming pared 7 bases from V and 5 bases from J, leaving 23 bases between. Germline V gene lookup returns CDR1 MNHNS and CDR2 SASEGT. The CDR3 length is 16 residues. Written as DNA, the CDR3 is TGTGCCAGCACCACGGGCCGGGGGTTATGGCCGGAGACCCAGTACTTC. Protein: CASTTGRGLWPETQYF.

This clonotype appeared a single time. The germline gene is not matched at one end of the junction; a read error may be the cause. The chain has TRBV19 and TRBJ1-2, with 7 bases that match TRBD1. The CDR3 is made up of 16 amino acids. Per the germline V gene, CDR1 is LNHDA and CDR2 is SQIVND (reference sequence). The CDR3 sequence: CASGIGQVKRHYGYTF. The CDR3 DNA reads as TGTGCCAGTGGTATAGGACAGGTCAAGCGACACTATGGCTACACCTTC.

This clonotype was picked up many times. The J gene is TRBJ2-5, the V gene TRBV30, with TRBD1 as a possible D gene (6 bases). The CDR3 has 10 residues. In germline, CDR1 is GTSNPN, CDR2 SVGIG (reference sequence). V gave up 5 bases and J gave up 5 bases, with 6 bases separating them. The CDR3 reads CAWQGETQYF. In DNA, the CDR3 is TGTGCCTGGCAGGGGGAGACCCAGTACTTC.

This clonotype was seen repeatedly, ten times or more. The chain has TRBV2 and TRBJ1-5; no definite D call. V lost 4 bases to trimming and J lost 1 base, with 17 bases between them. This CDR3 has 17 residues. Germline assignment: CDR1 SNHLY and CDR2 FYNNEI. Here the CDR3 DNA reads TGTGCCAGCAGTGGGATTGTGGCTGGTTGGAGCAATCAGCCCCAGCATTTT. Residues: CASSGIVAGWSNQPQHF.

This clonotype was seen repeatedly, ten times or more. This chain uses TRBV11-1 with TRBJ1-5; 9 bases line up with TRBD1. CDR1 and CDR2 from the germline V gene are SGHAT and FQDESV (reference sequence). V shed 5 bases and J 2 bases; nucleotides not matched to a gene: 7. The CDR3 has 16 amino acids. The CDR3 sequence is CASSPGQGIGNQPQHF. In DNA, the CDR3 is TGTGCCAGCAGCCCGGGACAGGGTATCGGCAATCAGCCCCAGCATTTT.

Many counts were recorded for this clonotype. V is TRBV9 and J is TRBJ1-2, with D possibly being TRBD1 (5 bases). CDR1 is SGDLS, CDR2 YYNGEE, per germline. The CDR3 is 14 amino acids. V dropped 4 bases and J dropped 2 bases, with 12 bases sitting between them. This CDR3 is CASSRREGNYGYTF. CDR3 DNA sequence: TGTGCCAGCAGCCGCAGGGAGGGGAACTATGGCTACACCTTC. Variable domain in full (rest from reference TRBV9 and TRBJ1-2): DSGVTQTPKHLITATGQRVTLRCSPRSGDLSVYWYQQSLDQGLQFLIQYYNGEERAKGNILERFSAQQFPDLHSELNLSSLELGDSALYFCASSRREGNYGYTFGSGTRLTVV.